This note documents a single TCR beta chain sequence. Its antigen target is currently unknown. Base qualities are not recorded, but no much larger clone differs from it by a single base. The data were taken from a study of shared clonotypes between healthy human individuals (dated by TCRdb to the early 2020s). In the study overall: The cohort comprised two women and three men aged 18 to 49 years. For each donor, three plates each were used for CD4 naive and CD4 memory, two plates were used for CD8 naive, and one plate was used for CD8 memory. To estimate repertoire size and how much clonotype sharing occurs between individuals, the study deeply sequenced the blood TCR repertoires of roughly 5 healthy adults. To increase sequencing depth and limit assay-specific biases, TCR repertoire library preparation and sequencing were carried out by different laboratories using diverse techniques. Per donor, leukapheresis produced somewhere between about 0.94 and 9.5 billion PBMCs.

CD8 naive samples were obtained by positive selection for CCR7 among CD45RO-negative cells, yielding a CD45RA+CCR7+ population from which TemRA cells were excluded. Donors were healthy HIV-negative adults with no recently reported acute infections or vaccinations. Every donor was a Caucasian adult residing in Nashville, Tennessee, USA. Blood was obtained by leukapheresis, after which PBMCs were separated by Ficoll-Histopaque density gradient centrifugation and cryopreserved in liquid nitrogen vapor phase. Analytical flow cytometry was used to check the purity and quantity of each magnetically sorted T cell population. From each sorted fraction, genomic DNA was isolated and quantified by UV absorbance on a Nanodrop 2000c. Results the study describes overall, beyond this receptor: Naive subsets generally had larger estimated clonotype richness than memory subsets. Only blood was sampled, and tissue TCR repertoires likely differ from those in blood. Because the study included a small number of donors, the genetic and exposure-history diversity represented was limited. Clonotypes shared by all four sorted-subset donors showed higher generation probabilities than non-shared clonotypes. Even with the large sequencing depth, rarefaction of the sorted-subset datasets indicated that sequencing was incomplete. Based on pairwise subsampling, the degree of clonotype sharing among donors was expected to be affected by sequencing depth. When several donors were compared, the shared fraction of clonotypes was around 5% for naive CD4, roughly 3.3% for naive CD8, 2.3% for memory CD4, and 0.3% to 0.5% for memory CD8.

Trimming removed 10 bases from V and 15 bases from J, leaving 16 bases between the germline ends. The CDR3, cysteine through phenylalanine, is 10 amino acids long. The CDR3 DNA has 30 bases and is translated from base 1. The germline V gene gives CDR1 as MNHNS and CDR2 as SASEGT. Using the deep immunoSEQ assay, multiplex PCR amplified TCR CDR3 regions from genomic DNA. Extracted genomic DNA from each cell subset was spread evenly across all wells of several immunoSEQ 96-well plates, with each plate serving as a replicate. Each replicate PCR for sorted subsets received around 200 ng genomic DNA, equal to about 30,000 T cell genomes. Purified libraries were quantified with a Qubit 3.0 fluorometer, sized on a Bioanalyzer 2100, and re-quantified with the KAPA Library Quantification kit. Each immunoSEQ 96-well plate was sequenced on its own single-read 150-cycle Illumina NextSeq 550 flow cell. The study's processing was this. Because the immunoSEQ output included only junctional sequences and no quality scores, the filtering could not be the same as the filtering used for full-length reads. Sequences were annotated with PyIR, a Python wrapper for IgBLAST v1.9, using IMGT germline references to assign V/J genes and CDR3. Reads were filtered out if the reads had weak V/J assignments (E-value above 1e-6), no CDR3, stop codons, out-of-frame junctions, or ambiguous translated residues. A V3J clonotype was defined by an identical inferred V gene, J gene, and CDR3 amino acid sequence. Percentage overlap between repertoires was calculated by dividing the number of shared unique clonotypes by the size of the smaller repertoire. Repertoire richness was assessed with RTK rarefaction, the Chao1 estimator, and Recon v2.1 estimates of unobserved clonotypes. Generation probabilities for all TCRbeta clonotypes obtained by the gDNA method from a few donors were computed using OLGA. The immuneACCESS repertoire file appears here via TCRdb, limited to in-frame rearrangements. These files lack a portion of the clones; in checked studies, under half of the deficit traces to unresolved V genes, and the cause of the others is not known. V and J calls and clone size come straight from that table; D and trimming were deduced from the DNA. This sample is represented by around 2,100,000 clones; around 96% of them were singletons. Approximately 1.2% of the sample is held by the ten biggest clonotypes.

The material sequenced was naive CD8+ T cells sorted from blood. The sample's cell subset or site, from its label and the paper: CD45RA+CCR7+. The rearrangement combines TRBV6-1 with TRBJ2-1; TRBD2 is a weak D gene call, 6 bases matching. The TCR was taken from a man between 18 and 29 years old in good health. This receptor has the CDR3 CAIGTPARFF. The DNA sequence is as follows: TGTGCCATCGGGACTCCTGCGAGGTTCTTC.